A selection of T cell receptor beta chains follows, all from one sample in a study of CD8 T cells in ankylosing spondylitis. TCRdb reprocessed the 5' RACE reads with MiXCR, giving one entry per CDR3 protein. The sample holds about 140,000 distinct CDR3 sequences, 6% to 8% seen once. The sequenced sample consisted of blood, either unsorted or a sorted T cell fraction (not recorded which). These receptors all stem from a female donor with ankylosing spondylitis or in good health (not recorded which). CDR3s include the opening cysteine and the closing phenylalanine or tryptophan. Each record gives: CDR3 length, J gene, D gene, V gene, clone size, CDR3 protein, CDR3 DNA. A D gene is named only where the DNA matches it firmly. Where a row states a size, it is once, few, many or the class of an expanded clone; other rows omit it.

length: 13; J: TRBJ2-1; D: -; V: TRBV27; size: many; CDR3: CASSPGLYNEQFF; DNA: TGTGCCAGCAGTCCCGGATTATACAATGAGCAGTTCTTC
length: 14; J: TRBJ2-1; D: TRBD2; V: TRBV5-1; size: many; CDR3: CASSSGLVVDEQFF; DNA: TGCGCCAGCAGCTCCGGACTAGTCGTGGATGAGCAGTTCTTC
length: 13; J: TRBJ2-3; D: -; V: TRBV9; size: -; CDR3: CASSVVGTDTQYF; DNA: TGTGCCAGCAGCGTAGTGGGCACAGATACGCAGTATTTT
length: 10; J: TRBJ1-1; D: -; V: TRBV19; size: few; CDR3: CASGTFEAFF; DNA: TGTGCCAGTGGGACGTTTGAAGCTTTCTTT
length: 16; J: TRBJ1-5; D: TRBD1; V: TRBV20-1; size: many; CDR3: CSASSPGQNSNQPQHF; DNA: TGCAGTGCTAGTAGCCCGGGACAGAATAGCAATCAGCCCCAGCATTTT
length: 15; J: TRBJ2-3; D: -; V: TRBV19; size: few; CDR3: CASSIRQGLTDTQYF; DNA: TGTGCCAGTAGTATAAGGCAGGGGTTAACAGATACGCAGTATTTT
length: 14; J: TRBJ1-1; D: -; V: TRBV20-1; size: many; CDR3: CSASPNPSRTEAFF; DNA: TGCAGTGCTAGTCCAAATCCGTCGAGGACTGAAGCTTTCTTT
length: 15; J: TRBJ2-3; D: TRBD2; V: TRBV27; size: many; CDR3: CASRLTSGGTDTQYF; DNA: TGTGCCAGCAGGTTGACTAGCGGGGGAACAGATACGCAGTATTTT
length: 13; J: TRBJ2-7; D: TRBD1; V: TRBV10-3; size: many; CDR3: CAISGGTGLEQYF; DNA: TGTGCCATCAGTGGGGGGACAGGGCTCGAGCAGTACTTC
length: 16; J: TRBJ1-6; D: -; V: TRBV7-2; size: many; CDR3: CASSLALDSSRAPLHF; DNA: TGTGCCAGCAGCTTAGCTCTGGACAGTAGCCGTGCACCCCTCCACTTT
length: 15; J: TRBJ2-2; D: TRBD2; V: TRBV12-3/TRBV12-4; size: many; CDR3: CASRVSGSDTGELFF; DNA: TGTGCCAGCAGAGTTAGCGGGAGCGACACCGGGGAGCTGTTTTTT
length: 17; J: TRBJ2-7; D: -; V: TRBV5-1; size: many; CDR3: CASSLDDRFKRNYEQYF; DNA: TGCGCCAGCAGCTTGGACGACCGTTTCAAGCGGAACTACGAGCAGTACTTC
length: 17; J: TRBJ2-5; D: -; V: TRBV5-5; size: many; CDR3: CASSPTSVRTAPETQYF; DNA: TGTGCCAGCAGCCCTACTTCGGTTCGGACAGCCCCCGAGACCCAGTACTTC
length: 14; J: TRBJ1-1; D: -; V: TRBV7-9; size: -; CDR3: CASSLARGTTEAFF; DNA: TGTGCCAGCAGCTTAGCGAGGGGAACTACTGAAGCTTTCTTT
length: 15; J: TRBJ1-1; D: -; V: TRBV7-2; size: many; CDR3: CASSLLGVGNTEAFF; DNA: TGTGCCAGCAGCTTATTAGGGGTTGGGAACACTGAAGCTTTCTTT
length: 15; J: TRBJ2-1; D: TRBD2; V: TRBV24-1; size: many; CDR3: CATSDNSGAYNEQFF; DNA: TGTGCCACCAGTGATAACAGCGGGGCTTACAATGAGCAGTTCTTC
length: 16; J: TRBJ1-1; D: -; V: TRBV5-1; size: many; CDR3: CASSLWGNQVNTEAFF; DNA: TGCGCCAGCAGCTTGTGGGGGAACCAAGTGAACACTGAAGCTTTCTTT
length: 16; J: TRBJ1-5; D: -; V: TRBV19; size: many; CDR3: CASSPATPYSNQPQHF; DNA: TGTGCCAGTAGTCCGGCGACTCCTTATAGCAATCAGCCCCAGCATTTT
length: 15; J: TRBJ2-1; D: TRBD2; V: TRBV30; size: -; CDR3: CAWGLAGGLYNEQFF; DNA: TGTGCCTGGGGACTAGCGGGGGGACTCTACAATGAGCAGTTCTTC
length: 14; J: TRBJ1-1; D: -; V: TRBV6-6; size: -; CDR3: CASRPPGGGTEAFF; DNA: TGTGCCAGCCGACCCCCCGGGGGCGGAACTGAAGCTTTCTTT
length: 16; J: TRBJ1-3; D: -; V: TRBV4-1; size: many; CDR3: CASSQDRAASGNTIYF; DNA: TGCGCCAGCAGCCAAGATAGGGCAGCCTCTGGAAACACCATATATTTT
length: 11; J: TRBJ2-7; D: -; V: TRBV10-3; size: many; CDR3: CAISPAYEQYF; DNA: TGTGCCATCAGCCCAGCCTACGAGCAGTACTTC
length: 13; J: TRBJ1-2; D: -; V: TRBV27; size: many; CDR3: CASSSATNYGYTF; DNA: TGTGCCAGCAGTTCAGCCACTAACTATGGCTACACCTTC
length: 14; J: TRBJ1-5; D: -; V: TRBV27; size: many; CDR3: CASSPAQSNQPQHF; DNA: TGTGCCAGCAGTCCGGCCCAGAGCAATCAGCCCCAGCATTTT
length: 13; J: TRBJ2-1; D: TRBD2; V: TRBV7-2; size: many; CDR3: CASILTGGDEQFF; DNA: TGTGCCAGCATTCTCACGGGGGGGGATGAGCAGTTCTTC
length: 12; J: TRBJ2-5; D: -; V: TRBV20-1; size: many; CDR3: CSARGGRETQYF; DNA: TGCAGTGCTAGGGGGGGGCGAGAGACCCAGTACTTC
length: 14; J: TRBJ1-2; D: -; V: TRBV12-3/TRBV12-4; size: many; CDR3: CASRATGLDYGYTF; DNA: TGTGCCAGCAGGGCTACAGGGCTAGACTATGGCTACACCTTC
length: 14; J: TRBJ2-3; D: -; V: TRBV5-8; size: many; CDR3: CASSSTQSGTTQYF; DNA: TGTGCCAGCAGCTCCACCCAGTCCGGGACTACGCAGTATTTT
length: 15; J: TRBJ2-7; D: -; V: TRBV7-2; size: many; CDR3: CASSLILSTTYEQYF; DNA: TGTGCCAGCAGCTTAATATTATCGACTACCTACGAGCAGTACTTC
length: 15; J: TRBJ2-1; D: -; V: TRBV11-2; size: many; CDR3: CASSLEGGSYNEQFF; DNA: TGTGCCAGCAGCTTAGAAGGGGGCTCCTACAATGAGCAGTTCTTC